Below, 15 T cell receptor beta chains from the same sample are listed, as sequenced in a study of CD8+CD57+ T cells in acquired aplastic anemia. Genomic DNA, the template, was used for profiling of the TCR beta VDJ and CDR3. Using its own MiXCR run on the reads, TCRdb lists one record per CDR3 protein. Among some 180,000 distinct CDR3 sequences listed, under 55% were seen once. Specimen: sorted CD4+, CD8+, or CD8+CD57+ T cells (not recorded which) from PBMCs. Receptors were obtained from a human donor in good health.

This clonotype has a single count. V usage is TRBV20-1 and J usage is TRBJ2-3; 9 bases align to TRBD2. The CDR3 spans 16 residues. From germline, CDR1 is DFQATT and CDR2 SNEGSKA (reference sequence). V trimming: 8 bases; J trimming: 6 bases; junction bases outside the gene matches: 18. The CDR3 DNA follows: TGCAGTATGTATAGCGGGAGTGAGCTTCTAACGGATACGCAGTATTTT. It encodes CSMYSGSELLTDTQYF.

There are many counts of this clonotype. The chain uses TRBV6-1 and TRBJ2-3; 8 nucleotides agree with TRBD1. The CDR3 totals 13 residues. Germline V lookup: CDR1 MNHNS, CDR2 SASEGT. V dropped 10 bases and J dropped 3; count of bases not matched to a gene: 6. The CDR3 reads CATSRQGTDTQYF. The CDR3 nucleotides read TGTGCCACCTCCCGACAGGGGACAGATACGCAGTATTTT.

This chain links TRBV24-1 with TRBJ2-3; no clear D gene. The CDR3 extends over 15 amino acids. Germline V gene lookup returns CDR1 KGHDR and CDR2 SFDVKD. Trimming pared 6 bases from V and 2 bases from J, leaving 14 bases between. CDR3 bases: TGTGCCACCAGTTCTGGTCTCAGAGTCACAGATACGCAGTATTTT. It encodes CATSSGLRVTDTQYF.

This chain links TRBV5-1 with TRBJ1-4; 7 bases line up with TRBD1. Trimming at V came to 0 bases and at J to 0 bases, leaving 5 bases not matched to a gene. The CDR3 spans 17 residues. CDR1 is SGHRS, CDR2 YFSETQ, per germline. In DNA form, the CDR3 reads TGCGCCAGCAGCTTGGGGGGGACAGTTGCAACTAATGAAAAACTGTTTTTT. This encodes CASSLGGTVATNEKLFF. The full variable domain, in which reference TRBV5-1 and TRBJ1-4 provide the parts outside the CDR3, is KAGVTQTPRYLIKTRGQQVTLSCSPISGHRSVSWYQQTPGQGLQFLFEYFSETQRNKGNFPGRFSGRQFSNSRSEMNVSTLELGDSALYLCASSLGGTVATNEKLFFGSGTQLSVL.

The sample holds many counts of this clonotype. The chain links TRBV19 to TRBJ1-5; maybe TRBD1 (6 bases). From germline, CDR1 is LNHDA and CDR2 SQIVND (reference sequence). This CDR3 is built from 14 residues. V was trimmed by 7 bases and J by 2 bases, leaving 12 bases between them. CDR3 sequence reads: CASTNREGNQPQHF. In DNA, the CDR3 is TGTGCCAGTACCAACAGGGAGGGCAATCAGCCCCAGCATTTT.

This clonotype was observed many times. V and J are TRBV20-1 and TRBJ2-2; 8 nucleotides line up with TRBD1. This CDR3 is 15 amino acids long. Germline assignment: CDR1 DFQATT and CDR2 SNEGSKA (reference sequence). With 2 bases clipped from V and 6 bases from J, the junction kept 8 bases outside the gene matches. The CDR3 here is CSARRMDRDAGELFF. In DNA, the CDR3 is TGCAGTGCTAGAAGGATGGACAGGGACGCCGGGGAGCTGTTTTTT.

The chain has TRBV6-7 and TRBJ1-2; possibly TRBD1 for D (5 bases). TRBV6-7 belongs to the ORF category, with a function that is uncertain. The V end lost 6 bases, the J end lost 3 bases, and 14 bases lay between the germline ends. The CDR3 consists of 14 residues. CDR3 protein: CASRKDTVDYGYTF. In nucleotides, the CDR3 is TGTGCCAGCAGGAAGGACACAGTGGACTATGGCTACACCTTC.

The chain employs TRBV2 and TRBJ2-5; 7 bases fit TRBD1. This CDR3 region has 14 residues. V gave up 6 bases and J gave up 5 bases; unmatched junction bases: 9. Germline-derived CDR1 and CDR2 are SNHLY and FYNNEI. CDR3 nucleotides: TGTGCCAGCAGACAGTTGAGGGGGCCGGAGACCCAGTACTTC. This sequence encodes CASRQLRGPETQYF.

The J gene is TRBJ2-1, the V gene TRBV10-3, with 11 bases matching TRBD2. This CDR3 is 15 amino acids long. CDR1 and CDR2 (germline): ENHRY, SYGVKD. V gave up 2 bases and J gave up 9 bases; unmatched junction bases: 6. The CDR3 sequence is CAISETGTSGPEQFF. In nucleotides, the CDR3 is TGTGCCATCAGTGAGACCGGGACTAGCGGTCCTGAGCAGTTCTTC.

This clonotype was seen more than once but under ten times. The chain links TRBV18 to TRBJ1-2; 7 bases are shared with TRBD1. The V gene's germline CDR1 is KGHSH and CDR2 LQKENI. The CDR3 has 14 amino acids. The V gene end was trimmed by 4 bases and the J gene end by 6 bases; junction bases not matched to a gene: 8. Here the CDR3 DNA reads TGTGCCAGCTCACTTCTAGGACAGGCTGATGGCTACACCTTC. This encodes CASSLLGQADGYTF.

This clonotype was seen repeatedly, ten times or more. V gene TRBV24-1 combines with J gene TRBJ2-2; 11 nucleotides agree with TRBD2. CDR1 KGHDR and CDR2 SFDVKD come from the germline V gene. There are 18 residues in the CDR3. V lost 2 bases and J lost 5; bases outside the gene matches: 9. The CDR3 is CATSDWGSGRGNTGELFF. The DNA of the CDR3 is TGTGCCACCAGTGATTGGGGTAGCGGGAGGGGAAATACCGGGGAGCTGTTTTTT.

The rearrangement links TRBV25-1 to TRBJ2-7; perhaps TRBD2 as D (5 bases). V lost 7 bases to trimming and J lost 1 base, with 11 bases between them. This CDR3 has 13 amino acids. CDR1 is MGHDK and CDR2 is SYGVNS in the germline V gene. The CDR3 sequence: CASTPEVSYEQYF. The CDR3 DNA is TGTGCCAGCACTCCGGAGGTGTCCTACGAGCAGTACTTC.

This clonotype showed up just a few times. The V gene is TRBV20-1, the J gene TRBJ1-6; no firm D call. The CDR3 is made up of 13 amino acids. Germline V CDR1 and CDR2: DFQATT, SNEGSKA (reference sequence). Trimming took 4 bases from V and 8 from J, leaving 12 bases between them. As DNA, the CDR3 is TGCAGTGCTAAGATGGAGGGAGATTCACCCCTCCACTTT. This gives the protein CSAKMEGDSPLHF.

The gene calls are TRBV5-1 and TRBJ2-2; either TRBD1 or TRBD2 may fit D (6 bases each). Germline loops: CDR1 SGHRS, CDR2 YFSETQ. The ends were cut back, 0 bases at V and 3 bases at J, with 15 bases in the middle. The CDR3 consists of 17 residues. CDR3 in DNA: TGCGCCAGCAGCTTGGGAATCTCGGGGGCGGACACCGGGGAGCTGTTTTTT. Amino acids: CASSLGISGADTGELFF.

The CDR3, as DNA: TGCAGCGTTGAAGATTACGGGACAGGGAGCTACACCTTC. It encodes CSVEDYGTGSYTF. This sequence joins TRBV29-1 and TRBJ1-2, with 9 bases aligning to TRBD1. CDR3 length: 13 amino acids. Trimming cost V 0 bases and J 9 bases; bases outside gene matches: 5. Germline lookup yields CDR1 SQVTM and CDR2 ANQGSEA.